The T cell receptor (beta chain) under discussion was sequenced for a study of cytomegalovirus exposure and HLA in healthy donors. For the study at large: The same platform as the roughly 630 first-cohort repertoires was used for the 120 validation repertoires, a later analysis reported. Regarding the study as a whole: The listing of roughly 160 TCR beta chains classed them as cytomegalovirus-associated.

To note about this clone: The antigen remains undetermined.

Generated by immunoSEQ multiplex PCR, the TCRdb table keeps only in-frame clones and is missing some. This sample has about 340,000 clones, with roughly 90% found just once. Sequencing was done on a sample of PBMCs. The sequence came from a woman aged 18-35 years in good health and CMV-seronegative.

The CDR3, as DNA: TGTGCCAGCAGCCCGGGACTTAGCACAGATACGCAGTATTTT. Its protein product is CASSPGLSTDTQYF. V is TRBV6-4 and J is TRBJ2-3, with D possibly matching TRBD2 (6 bases). The CDR3 is 14 amino acids. Germline assignment: CDR1 MRHNA and CDR2 SNTAGT. The V end was cut by 6 bases, the J end by 0 bases, with 10 bases between.